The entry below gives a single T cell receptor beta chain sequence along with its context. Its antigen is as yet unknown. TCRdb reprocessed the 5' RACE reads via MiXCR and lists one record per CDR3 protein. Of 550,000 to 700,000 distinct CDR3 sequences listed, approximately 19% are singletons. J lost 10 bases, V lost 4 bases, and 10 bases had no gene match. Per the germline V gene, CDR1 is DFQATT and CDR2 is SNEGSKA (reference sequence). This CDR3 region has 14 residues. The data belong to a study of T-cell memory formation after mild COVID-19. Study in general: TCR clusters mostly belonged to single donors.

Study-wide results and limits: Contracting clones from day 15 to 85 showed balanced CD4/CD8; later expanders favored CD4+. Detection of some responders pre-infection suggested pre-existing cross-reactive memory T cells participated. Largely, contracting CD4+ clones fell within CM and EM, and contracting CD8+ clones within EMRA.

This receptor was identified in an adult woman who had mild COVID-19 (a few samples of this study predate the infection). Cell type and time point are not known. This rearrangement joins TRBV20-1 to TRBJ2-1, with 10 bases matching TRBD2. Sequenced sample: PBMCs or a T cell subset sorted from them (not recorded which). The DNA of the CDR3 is TGCAGTGCTACCACCAGCGGGAGGGCAAGGGAGCAGTTCTTC. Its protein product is CSATTSGRAREQFF.